This record concerns one T cell receptor (beta chain) sequence. Its antigen is currently unknown. The sample belongs to a study of shared clonotypes between healthy human individuals. General study results and limits: Around 5% of naive CD4 clonotypes were shared across a few donors.

Per the original methods: Filtering differed, since immunoSEQ gave only junction sequences and no quality scores. Method: immunoSEQ multiplex PCR; TCRdb's copy keeps in-frame clones and lacks some. D and trimming were read from the DNA, whereas the V and J calls and clone size are those reported in that table. The profile shows a few million clones, around 92% of them singletons. This CDR3 comprises 15 residues. V shed 3 bases and J shed 2 bases, with 14 bases lying between them. Germline assignment: CDR1 SGHTA and CDR2 FQGTGA. The sequence derives from a man aged 18 to 29 in good health. Some clones in this sample may be carry-over from other donors' samples. Sample: naive CD4+ T cells from PBMCs. Subset denoted: CD45RA+ positively selected. V usage is TRBV7-3 and J usage is TRBJ2-7; D is unclear. The CDR3 protein is CASSLNPGHPYEQYF. The CDR3 region has the DNA TGTGCCAGCAGCTTGAATCCCGGGCATCCCTACGAGCAGTACTTC.